These 25 T cell receptor beta chains were sequenced from one sample in a study of CD8 T cells in ankylosing spondylitis. TCRdb passed the 5' RACE reads through MiXCR, listing each CDR3 protein once. The sample includes under 400,000 distinct CDR3 sequences, under 14% of them seen just once. Sequencing was performed on blood, either unsorted or a sorted T cell fraction (not recorded which). The receptors derive from a female donor with ankylosing spondylitis or in good health (not recorded which).

The table lists this clonotype with many counts. V gene TRBV5-1 combines with J gene TRBJ1-1, with a possible D match to TRBD1 (5 bases). V was clipped by 0 bases and J by 6 bases, with 9 bases between them. The germline gives CDR1 SGHRS, CDR2 YFSETQ. The length of the CDR3 is 13 residues. CDR3 bases: TGCGCCAGCAGCTTGGAGGGGCTTTCTGAAGCTTTCTTT. Encoded protein: CASSLEGLSEAFF. Together with reference TRBV5-1 and TRBJ1-1, the CDR3 gives the full variable domain: KAGVTQTPRYLIKTRGQQVTLSCSPISGHRSVSWYQQTPGQGLQFLFEYFSETQRNKGNFPGRFSGRQFSNSRSEMNVSTLELGDSALYLCASSLEGLSEAFFGQGTRLTVV.

The chain employs TRBV2 and TRBJ2-3; perhaps TRBD2 as D (5 bases). CDR1 and CDR2 (germline): SNHLY, FYNNEI. The CDR3 contains 12 residues. Between the trimmed V and J ends, which lost 10 bases and 1 base, there was a span of 9 bases. As DNA, the CDR3 is TGTGCCACCCCCGGGGGCACAGATACGCAGTATTTT. This sequence encodes CATPGGTDTQYF.

The table lists this clonotype with a few counts. The rearrangement joins TRBV27 to TRBJ2-4; 13 nucleotides agree with TRBD2. Germline V gives CDR1 MNHEY, CDR2 SMNVEV (reference sequence). V shed 8 bases, J shed 7 bases, and the junction held 23 bases outside the gene matches. The CDR3 sequence is 20 residues long. The CDR3 bases are TGTGCCAGCGAGCCAAAATCCACTACTAGCGGGAGGGGCCTTGTGAACATTCAGTACTTC. This gives the protein CASEPKSTTSGRGLVNIQYF.

This clonotype was seen repeatedly, ten times or more. The rearrangement links TRBV12-3 or TRBV12-4 to TRBJ2-1; D is perhaps TRBD1 or TRBD2 (5 bases each). The V gene lost 3 bases and the J gene lost 4 bases, with 13 bases spanning the gap. This CDR3 has 15 residues. CDR3 in DNA: TGTGCCAGCAGTTTCCGGGGCTCGATTTACAATGAGCAGTTCTTC. Its protein is CASSFRGSIYNEQFF.

This clonotype has at least ten counts. V usage is TRBV5-1 and J usage is TRBJ2-3; 7 bases agree with TRBD2. With 0 bases clipped from V and 0 bases from J, the junction kept 7 bases outside the gene matches. CDR1 is SGHRS, CDR2 YFSETQ, per germline. The CDR3 is made up of 17 amino acids. The CDR3 loop is CASSLAGAGTSTDTQYF. CDR3 in DNA: TGCGCCAGCAGCTTGGCCGGAGCGGGGACTAGCACAGATACGCAGTATTTT.

This clonotype occurred a few times. The CDR3 sequence is CASSLQPGGTYEQYF. CDR3 in DNA: TGTGCCAGCAGCCTCCAACCAGGGGGAACCTACGAGCAGTACTTC. The chain is built from TRBV9 and TRBJ2-7, with TRBD1 matching over 7 bases. Germline V gene lookup returns CDR1 SGDLS and CDR2 YYNGEE. The ends lost 4 bases at V and 2 bases at J; junction bases unmatched: 9. The CDR3 extends over 15 amino acids.

With regard to this clonotype: It may be a read error: a sequence one base away is much more abundant. The chain couples TRBV20-1 to TRBJ2-3, with TRBD1 as a possible D gene (6 bases). This CDR3 spans 16 amino acids. CDR1 DFQATT and CDR2 SNEGSKA come from the germline V gene (reference sequence). In DNA form, the CDR3 reads TGCTGTGCTACCAAACTTCGACAGGTTTTGGCCGATACGCAGTATTTT. Amino acid sequence: CCATKLRQVLADTQYF.

The chain carries TRBV5-6 and TRBJ2-1; D is unresolved. CDR1 is SGHDT, CDR2 YYEEEE, per germline. Deletions cut 6 bases from V and 8 bases from J, with 15 bases between. The CDR3 length is 13 residues. This chain's CDR3 is CASTSTLGYEQFF. In nucleotides, the CDR3 is TGTGCCAGCACCTCTACTTTAGGCTATGAGCAGTTCTTC.

The V gene is TRBV9, the J gene TRBJ2-1; D not resolved. Between the trimmed V and J ends, which lost 0 bases and 5 bases, there was a span of 15 bases. Germline CDR1 is SGDLS and CDR2 is YYNGEE. This CDR3 contains 16 residues. The CDR3 loop reads CASSVELRTRNNEQFF. The CDR3 coding sequence is TGTGCCAGCAGCGTAGAACTTAGGACCCGAAACAATGAGCAGTTCTTC.

This clonotype was found many times. The V and J genes are TRBV18 and TRBJ2-7, with D possibly matching TRBD1 (5 bases). The CDR3 has 14 residues. Germline CDR1 and CDR2: KGHSH and LQKENI. Trimming pared 4 bases from V and 0 bases from J, leaving 10 bases between. The CDR3 sequence: CASSLSTDSYEQYF. As DNA, the CDR3 is TGTGCCAGCTCACTTTCGACAGACTCCTACGAGCAGTACTTC.

The chain links TRBV27 to TRBJ2-1, with TRBD2 matching 12 bases. Germline values: CDR1 MNHEY, CDR2 SMNVEV (reference sequence). This CDR3 contains 16 residues. Trimming took 5 bases from V and 7 from J; bases not matched to a gene: 9. CDR3 DNA sequence: TGTGCCAGCAGTCCGCTAGCGGGAGGGCCTGAGAATGAGCAGTTCTTC. Translating it yields CASSPLAGGPENEQFF.

This clonotype was picked up many times. V gene TRBV29-1 combines with J gene TRBJ1-1, with unresolved D. CDR3 size: 13 residues. The germline CDR1 and CDR2 sequences are SQVTM and ANQGSEA. The ends were cut back, 4 bases at V and 4 bases at J, with 13 bases in the middle. In DNA, the CDR3 is TGCAGCGTTGGGCTGGTGGCGGGCACTGAAGCTTTCTTT. Its protein is CSVGLVAGTEAFF.

Note on this clonotype: It may be a read error: a sequence one base away is much more abundant. The V and J genes are TRBV12-3 or TRBV12-4 and TRBJ2-1; D gene unclear. The CDR3 sequence is 12 residues long. The CDR3 DNA reads TGTACCAGCAACCGTTGGGCCAATGAGCAGTTCTTC. Translating gives CTSNRWANEQFF.

This clonotype was observed many times. This chain joins TRBV20-1 and TRBJ1-1, with D perhaps matching TRBD1 (5 bases). Germline CDR1 DFQATT, CDR2 SNEGSKA (reference sequence). This CDR3 spans 16 amino acids. V was pared by 6 bases and J by 5 bases, with 25 bases between. DNA for the CDR3: TGCAGTGCACCTACCGGGACCCCGGGGGGATGGACTGAAGCTTTCTTT. Its translation: CSAPTGTPGGWTEAFF.

This clonotype was seen many times. This chain links TRBV24-1 with TRBJ2-2; a possible D gene is TRBD2 (5 bases). Deletions cut 3 bases from V and 11 bases from J, with 33 bases between. Germline V lookup: CDR1 KGHDR, CDR2 SFDVKD. The CDR3 extends over 20 amino acids. The CDR3 loop is CATSDMTIQLTPGSWGELFF. Here the CDR3 DNA reads TGTGCCACCAGTGATATGACTATTCAGCTAACACCGGGGAGCTGGGGAGAGCTGTTTTTT.

The chain has TRBV5-1 and TRBJ2-7; 7 positions match TRBD2. CDR1 is SGHRS and CDR2 is YFSETQ in the germline V gene. CDR3 length: 13 amino acids. V shed 0 bases, J shed 6 bases, and the junction held 3 bases outside the gene matches. This CDR3 is CASSLVGEGEQYF. For the CDR3, the DNA is TGCGCCAGCAGCTTGGTTGGGGAGGGCGAGCAGTACTTC.

A note on this clonotype: A read error may explain this, as a much larger clone is one base away. CDR3 amino acids: CASSLSKGLEKPHHF. The CDR3 DNA sequence: TGTGCCAGCAGTTTATCGAAGGGCCTCGAAAAGCCCCATCATTTT. The chain recombines TRBV27 with TRBJ1-5, with D hard to call. Germline V gene sequence: CDR1 MNHEY, CDR2 SMNVEV (reference sequence). The CDR3 consists of 15 residues.

This clonotype showed up just once. The junction departs from the called germline gene at one end, perhaps through a read error. The chain uses TRBV7-9 and TRBJ2-3; TRBD1 agrees at 10 bases. CDR3 size: 15 residues. Per germline, CDR1 SEHNR and CDR2 FQNEAQ (reference sequence). The CDR3 DNA is TGTGCCGGCAGCGTCCGGGACAGGGGTGTAGATACGCAGTATTTT. This codes for CAGSVRDRGVDTQYF.

This clonotype was seen at least ten times. The chain links TRBV5-6 to TRBJ2-7, with a tentative D call TRBD2 (5 bases). This CDR3 comprises 14 residues. Germline-derived CDR1 and CDR2 are SGHDT and YYEEEE. Trimming shortened V by 1 base and J by 2 bases, and 10 bases separated the two germline ends. This chain's CDR3 is CASSLLGSPYEQYF. The CDR3 DNA follows: TGTGCCAGCAGCTTGCTGGGGAGTCCCTACGAGCAGTACTTC.

In its sample, this clonotype was seen many times. This sequence joins TRBV11-1 and TRBJ2-6, with a weak D call TRBD1 (5 bases). This CDR3 is built from 18 residues. Germline values: CDR1 SGHAT, CDR2 FQDESV (reference sequence). The V gene lost 5 bases and the J gene lost 0 bases, with 17 bases spanning the gap. CDR3 nucleotides: TGTGCCAGCAGCAACCCGTTAGGGGCCATCTCTGGGGCCAACGTCCTGACTTTC. This encodes CASSNPLGAISGANVLTF.

There are many counts of this clonotype. The chain carries TRBV10-2 and TRBJ2-7; 10 bases are shared with TRBD1. After removal of 8 bases from V and 5 bases from J, the junction contained 12 bases not matched to a gene. The CDR3 loop spans 15 amino acids. CDR1 WSHSY and CDR2 SAAADI come from the germline V gene. CDR3 nucleotides: TGCGCCAGCGCCGACGGCGGGACAGGGGTAGACGAGCAGTACTTC. Translation: CASADGGTGVDEQYF.

This clonotype showed up many times. J is TRBJ2-1 and V is TRBV12-3 or TRBV12-4; D might be TRBD1 or TRBD2, each matching 5 bases. Trimming removed 3 bases at V and 6 bases at J, with 15 bases between. The CDR3 totals 15 residues. CDR3 amino acids: CASSFLDGTTNEQFF. The CDR3 region has the DNA TGTGCCAGCAGTTTCCTCGACGGGACGACCAATGAGCAGTTCTTC.

Ten or more counts support this clonotype. The chain carries TRBV20-1 and TRBJ1-3; TRBD1 is a possible D gene (5 bases). Trimming removed 4 bases at V and 0 bases at J, with 16 bases between. The CDR3 is 16 amino acids. Per the germline V gene, CDR1 is DFQATT and CDR2 is SNEGSKA (reference sequence). The CDR3 protein is CSATDPGTFSGNTIYF. The CDR3 bases are TGCAGTGCTACGGACCCCGGGACTTTCTCTGGAAACACCATATATTTT.

This clonotype was counted at least ten times. As DNA, the CDR3 is TGCAGTGCTAAGACAGGGGCCCAATACAATGAGCAGTTCTTC. It specifies CSAKTGAQYNEQFF. V usage is TRBV20-1 and J usage is TRBJ2-1; TRBD1 matches at 8 bases. Germline lookup yields CDR1 DFQATT and CDR2 SNEGSKA (reference sequence). The V gene end was trimmed by 4 bases and the J gene end by 4 bases; junction bases not matched to a gene: 6. The CDR3 is 14 amino acids.

The chain joins TRBV20-1 to TRBJ2-5; D remains ambiguous. CDR1 is DFQATT, CDR2 SNEGSKA, per germline (reference sequence). There are 12 residues in the CDR3. Trimming stripped 7 bases from V and 1 base from J, with 10 bases between. CDR3 loop: CSVGRLQETQYF. CDR3 nucleotide sequence: TGCAGTGTTGGGCGGCTCCAAGAGACCCAGTACTTC.